A single sample gave rise to the 2 T cell receptor beta chains below, sequenced in a study of control samples from healthy donors and cancer patients. The data were produced by immunoSEQ multiplex PCR, yet TCRdb's version contains in-frame clones alone and is incomplete. The sample holds about 120,000 clones, about 91% seen once. The source material was blood. Every receptor here comes from a man in his forties in good health.

V and J are TRBV24-1 and TRBJ1-5; D unclear. V was pared by 5 bases and J by 3 bases, with 10 bases between. CDR3 length equals 14 residues. Germline CDR1 and CDR2: KGHDR and SFDVKD. The CDR3 nucleotides read TGTGCCACCAGTGTGACCACAGACAATCAGCCCCAGCATTTT. This sequence encodes CATSVTTDNQPQHF.

The rearrangement links TRBV6-5 to TRBJ1-2; 9 nucleotides match TRBD1. Per the germline V gene, CDR1 is MNHEY and CDR2 is SVGAGI. The CDR3 runs to 14 residues. The J segment lost 8 bases and the V segment lost 0 bases, leaving 4 bases of the junction unmatched. The DNA of the CDR3 is TGTGCCAGCAGTTACTCGAAACAGGGGGCGGGCTACACCTTC. Residues: CASSYSKQGAGYTF.